One and the same sample provided the 17 T cell receptor beta chains below, sequenced in a study of cytomegalovirus exposure and HLA in healthy donors. With 60 Vbeta and 13 Jbeta primers, the PCR was carried out. Generated by immunoSEQ multiplex PCR, the TCRdb table keeps only in-frame clones and is missing some. There are 150,000 to 200,000 clones in the sample; 70% to 80% occur only once, and about 2.5% lies in the top ten. Sequenced material: PBMCs. These receptors were collected from a woman between 45 and 65 years old in good health and CMV-seronegative.

The chain joins TRBV15 to TRBJ2-1; D ambiguous. The V gene's germline CDR1 is LNHNV and CDR2 YYDKDF (reference sequence). This CDR3 contains 15 residues. The V gene lost 2 bases and the J gene lost 2 bases, with 10 bases spanning the gap. CDR3: CATSRLSAAYNEQFF. The CDR3, as DNA: TGTGCCACCAGCAGATTAAGCGCCGCCTACAATGAGCAGTTCTTC.

This rearrangement joins TRBV5-6 to TRBJ1-4; D perhaps matches TRBD1 (6 bases). Germline CDR1 reads SGHDT; CDR2 reads YYEEEE. V was cut by 2 bases and J by 10 bases, with 15 bases left in between. This CDR3 contains 14 residues. The CDR3 reads CASSFPGGQGKLFF. In DNA, the CDR3 is TGTGCCAGCAGCTTCCCGGGGGGGCAGGGAAAACTGTTTTTT.

This chain uses TRBV21-1 with TRBJ2-7; the D call TRBD2 from the table was never checked on the DNA. TRBV21-1 is given as a pseudogene. The CDR3 has 19 amino acids. CDR3 amino acids: CASSNDAGGRQRSSYEQYF. In nucleotides, the CDR3 is TGTGCCAGCAGCAATGACGCGGGGGGCAGACAAAGAAGCTCCTACGAGCAGTACTTC.

The chain employs TRBV6-6 and TRBJ2-3; TRBD1 agrees at 7 bases. The CDR3 is 16 residues long. The junction had 8 bases not matched to a gene; V was cut back by 5 bases and J by 0 bases. From germline, CDR1 is MNHNY and CDR2 SVGAGI (reference sequence). The CDR3 loop is CASSVRGPTSTDTQYF. CDR3 sequence (DNA): TGTGCCAGCAGTGTGAGGGGGCCCACTAGCACAGATACGCAGTATTTT.

This clone appeared a single time. The V gene is TRBV6-5, the J gene TRBJ1-1; D gene uncertain. Trimming pared 5 bases from V and 8 bases from J, leaving 21 bases between. The CDR3 contains 15 residues. From germline, CDR1 is MNHEY and CDR2 SVGAGI. CDR3 region: CASSPVRGGYREAFF. DNA for the CDR3: TGTGCCAGCAGTCCCGTGAGAGGAGGTTACCGGGAAGCTTTCTTT.

The chain couples TRBV2 to TRBJ1-2; D possibly corresponds to TRBD1 (6 bases). Trimming took 5 bases from V and 6 from J, leaving 19 bases between them. CDR3 length: 15 residues. CDR1 is SNHLY, CDR2 FYNNEI, per germline. The CDR3 DNA is TGTGCCAGCAGTTCCCAGGTGGGGGCGCTTAATGGCTACACCTTC. Protein: CASSSQVGALNGYTF.

The chain uses TRBV19 and TRBJ2-7, with 7 bases that match TRBD1. This CDR3 has 11 amino acids. Trimming took 8 bases from V and 5 from J; bases not matched to a gene: 3. Looked up from germline, CDR1 is LNHDA and CDR2 is SQIVND (reference sequence). The CDR3 sequence: CASGTDDEQYF. The CDR3, as DNA: TGTGCCAGTGGGACAGACGACGAGCAGTACTTC. The complete variable domain, with remaining parts taken from reference TRBV19 and TRBJ2-7, reads DGGITQSPKYLFRKEGQNVTLSCEQNLNHDAMYWYRQDPGQGLRLIYYSQIVNDFQKGDIAEGYSVSREKKESFPLTVTSAQKNPTAFYLCASGTDDEQYFGPGTRLTVT.

This sequence joins TRBV30 and TRBJ2-4; the D gene is possibly TRBD1 (5 bases). Germline V gene data show CDR1 as GTSNPN and CDR2 as SVGIG (reference sequence). The CDR3 extends over 15 amino acids. Between the trimmed V and J ends, which lost 2 bases and 0 bases, there was a span of 11 bases. CDR3: CAWSPGSLAKNIQYF. The CDR3 DNA sequence: TGTGCCTGGAGTCCAGGGTCCTTAGCCAAAAACATTCAGTACTTC.

V is TRBV9 and J is TRBJ1-6, with 9 bases matching TRBD1. This CDR3 comprises 17 residues. V lost 2 bases to trimming and J lost 6 bases; unmatched junction nucleotides: 9. The germline gives CDR1 SGDLS, CDR2 YYNGEE. The CDR3 spells CASSVEGSGQGNSPLHF. The CDR3 nucleotides are TGTGCCAGCAGCGTCGAGGGATCGGGACAGGGTAATTCACCCCTCCACTTT.

The CDR3 spells CASSLTLTSNTGELFF. The DNA of the CDR3 is TGTGCCAGCAGCTTAACCCTAACTTCGAACACCGGGGAGCTGTTTTTT. This chain links TRBV7-3 with TRBJ2-2; D remains unclear. Looked up from germline, CDR1 is SGHTA and CDR2 is FQGTGA. V was pared by 0 bases and J by 0 bases, with 8 bases between. This CDR3 comprises 16 residues.

CDR3 sequence: CAIKRDRGGGNTIYF. The CDR3 DNA follows: TGTGCCATCAAGAGGGACAGGGGAGGTGGAAACACCATATATTTT. The chain is built from TRBV10-3 and TRBJ1-3, with TRBD1 identical over 10 bases. Germline V gene sequence: CDR1 ENHRY, CDR2 SYGVKD. The CDR3 spans 15 residues. Trimming removed 7 bases from V and 3 bases from J; junction bases left unmatched: 6.

This clone was picked up a small number of times. The chain joins TRBV11-3 to TRBJ2-1; possibly TRBD2 for D (5 bases). The CDR3 length is 13 residues. The V gene's germline CDR1 is SGHNT and CDR2 YENEEA. V gave up 0 bases and J gave up 8 bases, with 8 bases separating them. The CDR3 reads CASSLEVLDEQFF. The CDR3 nucleotides read TGTGCCAGCAGCTTAGAAGTACTAGATGAGCAGTTCTTC.

This chain's CDR3 is CASSFRAAPDNEQFF. The CDR3 coding sequence is TGCGCCAGCAGCTTTCGAGCGGCCCCTGACAATGAGCAGTTCTTC. This rearrangement joins TRBV5-1 to TRBJ2-1; tentative D call: TRBD2 (5 bases). Germline CDR1 reads SGHRS; CDR2 reads YFSETQ. The CDR3 has 15 residues. V lost 2 bases and J lost 5, with 14 bases in between.

The chain has TRBV4-3 and TRBJ1-6; D remains unclear. The CDR3 sequence is 15 residues long. V dropped 1 base and J dropped 9 bases, with 13 bases sitting between them. Germline CDR1 reads LGHNA; CDR2 reads YSLEER. CDR3 nucleotides: TGCGCCAGCAGCCAAGTGAGTACGGGGAGTTCACCCCTCCACTTT. Translation: CASSQVSTGSSPLHF.

This rearrangement joins TRBV7-2 to TRBJ2-5; 8 bases align to TRBD2. CDR1 and CDR2 from the germline V gene are SGHTA and FQGNSA. CDR3 length: 16 residues. V lost 5 bases, J lost 2 bases, and 10 bases stayed unmatched. CDR3 loop: CASSPLGIAGQETQYF. CDR3 DNA: TGTGCCAGCAGCCCCCTCGGGATAGCGGGGCAAGAGACCCAGTACTTC. The entire variable domain, with the rest obtained from reference TRBV7-2 and TRBJ2-5, is as follows: GAGVSQSPSNKVTEKGKDVELRCDPISGHTALYWYRQSLGQGLEFLIYFQGNSAPDKSGLPSDRFSAERTGGSVSTLTIQRTQQEDSAVYLCASSPLGIAGQETQYFGPGTRLLVL.

V usage is TRBV28 and J usage is TRBJ2-7; D ambiguous. The ends were cut back, 5 bases at V and 2 bases at J, with 13 bases in the middle. Germline assignment: CDR1 MDHEN and CDR2 SYDVKM. The CDR3 extends over 14 amino acids. The CDR3 sequence: CASSPPGFTYEQYF. CDR3 nucleotides: TGTGCCAGCAGTCCCCCCGGGTTCACCTACGAGCAGTACTTC.

The rearrangement links TRBV11-2 to TRBJ2-7; D ambiguous. The CDR3 is 13 amino acids. Germline lookup yields CDR1 SGHAT and CDR2 FQNNGV. The V and J ends lost 1 base and 1 base respectively, with 5 bases between them. The CDR3: CASSLVSSYEQYF. The CDR3 DNA reads as TGTGCCAGCAGCTTAGTTTCTTCCTACGAGCAGTACTTC.